This TCR beta chain was captured by sequencing in a study of T cell responses to AZD1222 COVID-19 vaccine. The assay was immunoSEQ multiplex PCR, and TCRdb's table has in-frame clones only and misses some. The repertoire holds some 130,000 clones, 80% to 95% seen once, with 6.5% to 8.5% in the top ten. Pooling covered second doses at about 4 or about 12 weeks. There are 14 residues in the CDR3. Remarks on this clone: The antigen is not known.

Broader study findings: Most donors were white British, females outnumbered males, and clonal diversity was possibly underestimated. Baseline antibody screening turned up just 6 or 7 seropositive AZD1222 recipients. After the peak T cell response, and only then, were repertoires sampled.

The specimen comprised peripheral blood, sampled 28 days after the second AZD1222 dose. V usage is TRBV21-1 and J usage is TRBJ2-1; the table names TRBD2, a call not compared with the DNA. TRBV21-1 is termed a pseudogene. The origin of this receptor is an adult who received the AZD1222 COVID-19 vaccine. CDR3 in amino acids: CASSEKSGVNEQFF. The DNA of the CDR3 is TGTGCCAGCAGCGAAAAAAGCGGGGTGAATGAGCAGTTCTTC.